This T cell receptor (beta chain) was sequenced during a study of T-cell reconstitution after alpha-beta-depleted transplantation in children (dated by TCRdb to 2016 to 2017). As for the study more broadly: T-cell immune reconstitution after TCRalphabeta/CD19-depleted allogeneic hematopoietic cell transplantation in children was quantitatively tracked in the study by means of TCR repertoire profiling.

Many counts were recorded for this clonotype. The specificity of this receptor is unknown. Base qualities were left out, and no much larger clone turns up one base away. Germline trimming: 0 bases from V, 1 base from J; junction bases outside gene matches: 7. Reading from cysteine to phenylalanine, the CDR3 counts 18 amino acids. CDR3 DNA is the only sequence kept; it has 54 bases, read in frame from the first base. From the germline V gene, CDR1 is SGHRS and CDR2 is YFSETQ. This specimen's treatment or condition label, per the study, means: allogeneic hematopoietic cell transplantation with graft depleted of TCRalphabeta T cells and CD19 B cells. The transplant recipients were children given TCRalphabeta/CD19-depleted allogeneic hematopoietic cell grafts. Study-level results and caveats: In some patients, high TCRbeta diversity at day 60 was attributed to recipient T cells and intrathymic progenitors that had survived conditioning. Over the following months the frequencies of hyperexpanded clones went down, and after one year T-cell counts and TCRbeta diversity were mostly credited to newly produced T cells. The apparently early recovery of alphabetaT-cell counts about two months after transplant reportedly depended on only several hundred rapidly expanded clones that came from non-depleted graft cells.

The protocol used for the library was PCR. Data came from an Illumina HiSeq 2500. TCR libraries were prepared with molecular barcoding, using unique molecular identifiers to normalize TCRbeta repertoire quantification. TCRdb reprocessing: public reads trimmed at Q25 with fastp, clones called with MiXCR, in-frame beta chains kept. When rows share a CDR3 protein, they turn into one entry using the most common DNA and genes. This sample is represented by over 200,000 distinct CDR3 sequences; 11% of them were singletons. The leading ten clones occupy approximately 28% of the sample. The sequence links TRBV5-1 to TRBJ1-1, and 12 junction bases match TRBD1. The sample here was PBMCs, taken before TCRalphabeta/CD19-depleted stem cell transplant. The receptor was derived from a child younger than two with acute myeloid leukemia, due to receive a stem cell transplant. The DNA sequence is given as TGCGCCAGCAGCTTGGCCGCGGGACAGGGGGCGTCGAACACTGAAGCTTTCTTT. Its coded protein is CASSLAAGQGASNTEAFF.